One sample yielded the 4 T cell receptor beta chains listed below, sequenced in a study of beta chain features in type 1 diabetes. Study observations and caveats: Among all four CD4+ subsets, Type 1 diabetes patients had TCRB CDR3s that were moderately but significantly shorter.

Of the isolated RNA, all was reverse transcribed, and so the sequenced material was expressed TCRB transcripts. Libraries were prepared by immunoSEQ multiplex PCR; TCRdb keeps only in-frame clonotypes and omits some of them. Of more than 250,000 clones listed, over 20% were seen once; the top ten hold about 0.027%. Antigens for these TCRs are unknown. Sequenced material: naive CD4+ T cells from blood. All receptors come from a woman aged 40 to 50 with type 1 diabetes.

This clone was counted between two and nine times. The chain employs TRBV18 and TRBJ2-7; 8 bases fit TRBD1. CDR3 length equals 15 residues. With 3 bases clipped from V and 5 bases from J, the junction kept 9 bases outside the gene matches. Per the germline V gene, CDR1 is KGHSH and CDR2 is LQKENI. As DNA, the CDR3 is TGTGCCAGCTCACCCCCGACAGGGGTTGGAGACGAGCAGTACTTC. It yields the protein CASSPPTGVGDEQYF. The whole variable domain, remainder taken from reference TRBV18 and TRBJ2-7, is NAGVMQNPRHLVRRRGQEARLRCSPMKGHSHVYWYRQLPEEGLKFMVYLQKENIIDESGMPKERFSAEFPKEGPSILRIQQVVRGDSAAYFCASSPPTGVGDEQYFGPGTRLTVT.

This clone was recorded a few times. V usage is TRBV30 and J usage is TRBJ2-5; a weak D match, TRBD2 (7 bases). V dropped 4 bases and J dropped 5 bases, with 11 bases sitting between them. The CDR3 runs to 12 residues. Germline V gives CDR1 GTSNPN, CDR2 SVGIG (reference sequence). CDR3 DNA sequence: TGTGCCTGGACTAGGGGGGGCGAGACCCAGTACTTC. Translating it yields CAWTRGGETQYF.

This chain uses TRBV29-1 with TRBJ2-1; maybe TRBD2 (6 bases). The germline V and J ends were trimmed by 5 bases and 5 bases, with 22 bases remaining between them. The CDR3 consists of 16 residues. Germline CDR1 is SQVTM and CDR2 is ANQGSEA. In DNA form, the CDR3 reads TGCAGCGTTATAACGGACCAAACTCGGGGGAACAATGAGCAGTTCTTC. Translation: CSVITDQTRGNNEQFF.

The V call is TRBV2, the J call TRBJ2-1; maybe TRBD2 (5 bases). Trimming shortened V by 3 bases and J by 0 bases, and 6 bases separated the two germline ends. Germline V gene data show CDR1 as SNHLY and CDR2 as FYNNEI. This CDR3 contains 14 residues. In DNA, the CDR3 is TGTGCCAGCAGTGACGCGGGCTCCTACAATGAGCAGTTCTTC. It yields the protein CASSDAGSYNEQFF.